This T cell receptor (beta chain) is from a study of post-analysis software for immune sequencing data. Study context: Disease trajectories encompassed relapsing-remitting, secondary progressive and progressive-relapsing multiple sclerosis. Study-level findings and limits: Controls had significantly higher normalized Chao1 diversity than multiple sclerosis patients. The F measure placed samples prepared in the same batch into strongly shared clusters. Patients carried a handful of TRBV segments more frequently than controls did, and TRBV5-6, TRBV5-1 and TRBV20-1 were among them.

CDR3 length equals 13 residues. Per the germline V gene, CDR1 is DFQATT and CDR2 is SNEGSKA (reference sequence). V dropped 2 bases and J dropped 7 bases, with 9 bases sitting between them. TCR beta cDNA libraries included unique molecular identifiers. Out of roughly 0.85 to 11 million T cells, some 500,000 cDNA molecules were generated. TCRdb re-derived calls from the PCR reads in MiXCR, one entry per CDR3 protein. The sample includes 450,000 or so distinct CDR3 sequences, 40% to 55% seen only once; the top ten take 9.5% to 13%. Details on this clonotype: Its antigen is undetermined.

Sample: blood. This receptor was taken from a girl aged 10-17 years with multiple sclerosis. The chain carries TRBV20-1 and TRBJ1-6; D is unresolved. CDR3 sequence (DNA): TGCAGTGCTAGAAGGGAGAGGAATTCACCCCTCCACTTT. Protein: CSARRERNSPLHF.